Listed below are T cell receptor beta chains from one sample, sequenced in a study of vaccination and CD4 T cells after COVID-19. Each CDR3 protein is one row after TCRdb ran MiXCR on the PCR reads. The sample consists of tens of thousands of distinct CDR3 sequences, roughly 40% of them appearing once. Antigens of these TCRs are unknown. The sample was CD4+ T cells from blood, cultured in vitro, taken after SARS-CoV-2 vaccination. The receptor set was obtained from a human donor who had recovered from COVID-19. CDR3s include the opening cysteine and the closing phenylalanine or tryptophan.

TRBV11-3 14 CASSLGANTGELFF
TRBV20-1 18 CSAPIGQGAPIIGSPLHF
TRBV6-4 15 CASSAGTGSYNEQFF
TRBV30 14 CAWSAQASNQPQHF
TRBV9 15 CASSVWAGRADEQFF
TRBV15 14 CATSRDQGSTEAFF
TRBV7-9 14 CASSSGQGSLGYTF
TRBV6-1 16 CASRTTEGAPGYAQYF
TRBV19 16 CASSRGDRVGNQPQHF
TRBV5-1 13 CASSLRSQDGYTF
TRBV12-3/TRBV12-4 17 CASSKNRGGLGNTEAFF
TRBV18 12 CASSDWGIGYTF
TRBV20-1 17 CSARRTSGTPGTGELFF
TRBV20-1 14 CSARESGRQRPQHF
TRBV25-1 15 CASSATSGRAYEQYF
TRBV7-2 13 CASSLQGYGELFF
TRBV20-1 13 CSVRAGGAYEQYF
TRBV6-2/TRBV6-3 15 CASSPTRGTTGELFF
TRBV7-8 14 CASSRDRARREQYF
TRBV6-5 13 CASSYSTGDKQYF
TRBV6-1 15 CASSEAGHSNQPQHF
TRBV11-2 15 CASSLDNSLDYGYTF
TRBV27 13 CASRSGGTDTQYF
TRBV7-2 16 CASSLEADRGKGGHTF
TRBV20-1 13 CSARAGTGYEQYF
TRBV6-5 15 CASSYLFNSDQPQHF
TRBV7-2 16 CASSPNGLAGASEQFF
TRBV20-1 13 CSVGSGHSYEQYF
TRBV24-1 13 CANYTGGDQPQHF
TRBV7-8 18 CASSLARFFGGSGGTQYF
TRBV5-4 15 CASRAGTGGTDTQYF
TRBV7-6 18 CASSLMTSGGRSTDTQYF
TRBV20-1 16 CSARYPSGGASDTQYF
TRBV19 16 CASSSLRDRGWSPLHF
TRBV15 17 CATSRDPGGGSNSPLHF
TRBV7-2 15 CATKPREGRGKEAFF
TRBV14 13 CASSQDRRTEAFF
TRBV10-3 12 CAIRQGNSPLHF
TRBV9 14 CASSVAQGGTEAFF
TRBV19 14 CASSTTSGGRELFF
TRBV2 16 CASSGLGQGRAYEQYF
TRBV28 14 CASSQDTFYNEQFF
TRBV7-9 18 CASSPRRQGAINTGELFF
TRBV10-2 16 CASSRTAGGTGTEAFF
TRBV6-2/TRBV6-3 15 CASSRPRGANTEAFF
TRBV27 13 CASSRPQGTEAFF
TRBV20-1 14 CSARARDVGNTIYF
TRBV7-9 16 CASSLGFGRHHDEAFF
TRBV20-1 14 CSAPGAREFGIQYF
TRBV20-1 16 CSAIAFGGASTGELFF